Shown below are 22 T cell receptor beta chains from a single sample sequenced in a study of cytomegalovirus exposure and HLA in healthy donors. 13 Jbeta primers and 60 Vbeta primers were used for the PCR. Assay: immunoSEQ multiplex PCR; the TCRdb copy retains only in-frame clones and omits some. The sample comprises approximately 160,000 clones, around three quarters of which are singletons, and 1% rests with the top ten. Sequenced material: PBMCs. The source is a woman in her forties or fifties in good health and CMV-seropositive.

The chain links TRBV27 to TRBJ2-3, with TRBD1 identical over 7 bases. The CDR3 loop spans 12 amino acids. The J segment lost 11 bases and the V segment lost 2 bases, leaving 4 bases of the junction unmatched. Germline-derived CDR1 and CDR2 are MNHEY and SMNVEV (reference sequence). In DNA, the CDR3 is TGTGCCAGCAGTTTAATCGGACAGGAGCAGTATTTT. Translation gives CASSLIGQEQYF.

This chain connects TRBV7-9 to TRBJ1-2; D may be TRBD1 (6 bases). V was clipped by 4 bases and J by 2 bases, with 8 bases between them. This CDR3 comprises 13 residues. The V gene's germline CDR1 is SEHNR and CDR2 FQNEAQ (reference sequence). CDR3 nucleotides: TGTGCCAGCAGCTCCCAGGGGAACTATGGCTACACCTTC. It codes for CASSSQGNYGYTF.

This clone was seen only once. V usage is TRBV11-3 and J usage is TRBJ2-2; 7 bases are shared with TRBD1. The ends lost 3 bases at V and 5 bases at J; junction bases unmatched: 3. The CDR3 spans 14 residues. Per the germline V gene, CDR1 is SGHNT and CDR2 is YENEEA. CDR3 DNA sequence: TGTGCCAGCAGCTTCAACAGGGGAACCGGGGAGCTGTTTTTT. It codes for CASSFNRGTGELFF.

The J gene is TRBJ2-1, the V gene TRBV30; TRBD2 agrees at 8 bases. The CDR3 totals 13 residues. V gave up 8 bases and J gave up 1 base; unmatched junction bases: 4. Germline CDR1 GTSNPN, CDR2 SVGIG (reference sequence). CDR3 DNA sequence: TGTGCCAGTAGCGGGAATTCCTACAATGAGCAGTTCTTC. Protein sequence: CASSGNSYNEQFF.

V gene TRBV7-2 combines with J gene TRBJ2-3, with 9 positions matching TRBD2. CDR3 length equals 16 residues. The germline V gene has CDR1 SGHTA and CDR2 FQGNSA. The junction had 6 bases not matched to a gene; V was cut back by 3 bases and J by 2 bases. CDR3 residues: CASSFLAGGVTDTQYF. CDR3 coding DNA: TGTGCCAGCAGCTTTTTGGCGGGAGGGGTCACAGATACGCAGTATTTT.

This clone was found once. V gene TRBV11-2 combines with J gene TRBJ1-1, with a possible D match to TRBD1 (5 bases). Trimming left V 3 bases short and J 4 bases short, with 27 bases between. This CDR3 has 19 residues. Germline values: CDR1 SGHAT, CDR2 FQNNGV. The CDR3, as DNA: TGTGCCAGCAGCTTTCCCTCTTCGGGGGGATTGAGTTGGGGCACTGAAGCTTTCTTT. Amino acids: CASSFPSSGGLSWGTEAFF.

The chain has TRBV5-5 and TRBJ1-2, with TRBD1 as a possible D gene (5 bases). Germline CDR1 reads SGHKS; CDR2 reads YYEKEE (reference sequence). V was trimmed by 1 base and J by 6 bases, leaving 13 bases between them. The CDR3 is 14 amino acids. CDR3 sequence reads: CASSLFRGEDGYTF. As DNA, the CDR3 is TGTGCCAGCAGCTTGTTTAGGGGTGAGGATGGCTACACCTTC.

The chain's CDR3 is CASSLGAGNYGYTF. The CDR3 DNA follows: TGCGCCAGCAGCTTGGGGGCAGGGAACTATGGCTACACCTTC. The chain employs TRBV5-1 and TRBJ1-2, with a possible D match to TRBD1 (5 bases). V gave up 0 bases and J gave up 2 bases, with 8 bases separating them. This CDR3 has 14 amino acids. CDR1 and CDR2 (germline): SGHRS, YFSETQ.

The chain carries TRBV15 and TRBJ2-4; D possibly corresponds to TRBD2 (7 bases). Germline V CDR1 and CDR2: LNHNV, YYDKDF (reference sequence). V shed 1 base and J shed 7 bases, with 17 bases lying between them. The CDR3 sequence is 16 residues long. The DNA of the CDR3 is TGTGCCACCAGCAGAGTCCTGGGGCGGGGGCAGAACATTCAGTACTTC. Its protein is CATSRVLGRGQNIQYF.

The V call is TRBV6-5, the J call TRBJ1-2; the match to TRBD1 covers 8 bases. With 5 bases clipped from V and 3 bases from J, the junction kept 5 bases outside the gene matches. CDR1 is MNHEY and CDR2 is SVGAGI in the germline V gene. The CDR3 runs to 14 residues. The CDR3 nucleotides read TGTGCCAGCAGTGCCAGGGGGCTATACTATGGCTACACCTTC. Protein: CASSARGLYYGYTF.

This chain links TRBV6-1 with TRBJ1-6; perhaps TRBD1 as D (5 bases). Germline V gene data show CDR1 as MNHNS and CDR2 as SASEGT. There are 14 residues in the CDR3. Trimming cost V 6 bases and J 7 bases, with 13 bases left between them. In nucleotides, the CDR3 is TGTGCCAGCAGGAGGGACTATACGAATTCACCCCTCCACTTT. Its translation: CASRRDYTNSPLHF.

This chain's CDR3 is CASSPPLAGVNEQFF. The CDR3 nucleotides read TGTGCCAGCAGCCCCCCCCTAGCGGGGGTCAATGAGCAGTTCTTC. The chain carries TRBV7-2 and TRBJ2-1; TRBD2 agrees at 10 bases. This CDR3 region has 15 residues. In germline, CDR1 is SGHTA, CDR2 FQGNSA. J gave up 6 bases and V 5 bases, and 7 bases lay outside the gene matches.

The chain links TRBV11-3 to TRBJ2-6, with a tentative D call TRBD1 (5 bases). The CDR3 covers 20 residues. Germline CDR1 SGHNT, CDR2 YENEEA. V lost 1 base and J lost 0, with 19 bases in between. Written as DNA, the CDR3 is TGTGCCAGCAGCTTAGTAGTACAGAGACAGACCCTCTCTGGGGCCAACGTCCTGACTTTC. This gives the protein CASSLVVQRQTLSGANVLTF.

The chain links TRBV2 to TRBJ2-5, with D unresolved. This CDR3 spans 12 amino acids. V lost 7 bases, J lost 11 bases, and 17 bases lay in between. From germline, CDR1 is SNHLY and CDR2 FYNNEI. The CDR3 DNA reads TGTGCCAGCAATCAACAGCATAATGAGCAGTACTTC. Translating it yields CASNQQHNEQYF.

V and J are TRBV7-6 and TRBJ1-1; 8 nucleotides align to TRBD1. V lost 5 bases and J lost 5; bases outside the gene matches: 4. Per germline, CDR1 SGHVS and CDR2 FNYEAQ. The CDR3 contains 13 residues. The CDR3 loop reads CASSRTGTTEAFF. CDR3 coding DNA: TGTGCCAGCAGCCGGACAGGGACAACTGAAGCTTTCTTT.

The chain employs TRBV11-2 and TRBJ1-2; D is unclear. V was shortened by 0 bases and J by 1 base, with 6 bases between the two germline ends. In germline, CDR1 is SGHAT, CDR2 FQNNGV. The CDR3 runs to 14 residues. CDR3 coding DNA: TGTGCCAGCAGCTTAGAGGCGGTTAACTATGGCTACACCTTC. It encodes CASSLEAVNYGYTF.

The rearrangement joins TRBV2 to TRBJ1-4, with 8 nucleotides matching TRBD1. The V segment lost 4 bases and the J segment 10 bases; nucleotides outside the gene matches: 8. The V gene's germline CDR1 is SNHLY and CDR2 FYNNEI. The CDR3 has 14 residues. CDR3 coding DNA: TGTGCCAGCAGTGCCGGGACAGGTCGGGGAAAACTGTTTTTT. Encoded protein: CASSAGTGRGKLFF. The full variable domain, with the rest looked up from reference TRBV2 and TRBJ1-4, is EPEVTQTPSHQVTQMGQEVILRCVPISNHLYFYWYRQILGQKVEFLVSFYNNEISEKSEIFDDQFSVERPDGSNFTLKIRSTKLEDSAMYFCASSAGTGRGKLFFGSGTQLSVL.

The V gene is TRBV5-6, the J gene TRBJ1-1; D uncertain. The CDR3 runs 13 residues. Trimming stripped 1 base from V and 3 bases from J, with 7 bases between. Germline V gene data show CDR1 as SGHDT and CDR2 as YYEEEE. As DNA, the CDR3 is TGTGCCAGCAGCTTGCAGTTTGACACTGAAGCTTTCTTT. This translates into CASSLQFDTEAFF.

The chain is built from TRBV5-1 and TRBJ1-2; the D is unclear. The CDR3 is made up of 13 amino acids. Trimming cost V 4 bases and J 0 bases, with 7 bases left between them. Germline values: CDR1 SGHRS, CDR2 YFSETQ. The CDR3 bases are TGCGCCAGCAGCCAGCAGGCTAACTATGGCTACACCTTC. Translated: CASSQQANYGYTF.

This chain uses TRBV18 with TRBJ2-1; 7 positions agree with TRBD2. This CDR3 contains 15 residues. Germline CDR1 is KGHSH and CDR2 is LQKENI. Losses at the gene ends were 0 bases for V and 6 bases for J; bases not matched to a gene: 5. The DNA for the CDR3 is TGTGCCAGCTCACCACCGACTAGCCTAAGCAATGAGCAGTTCTTC. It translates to CASSPPTSLSNEQFF.

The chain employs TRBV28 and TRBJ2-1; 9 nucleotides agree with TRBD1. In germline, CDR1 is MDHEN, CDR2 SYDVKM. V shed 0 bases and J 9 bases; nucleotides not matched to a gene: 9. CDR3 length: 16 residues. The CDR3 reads CASSLWGQGLAGEQFF. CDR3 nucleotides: TGTGCCAGCAGTTTATGGGGACAGGGTCTGGCTGGTGAGCAGTTCTTC.

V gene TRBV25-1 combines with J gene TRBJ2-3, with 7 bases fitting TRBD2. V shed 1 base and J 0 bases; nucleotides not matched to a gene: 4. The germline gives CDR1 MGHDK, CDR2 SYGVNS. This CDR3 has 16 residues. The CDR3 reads CASSELGGGSTDTQYF. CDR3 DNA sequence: TGTGCCAGCAGTGAATTGGGCGGGGGTAGCACAGATACGCAGTATTTT.